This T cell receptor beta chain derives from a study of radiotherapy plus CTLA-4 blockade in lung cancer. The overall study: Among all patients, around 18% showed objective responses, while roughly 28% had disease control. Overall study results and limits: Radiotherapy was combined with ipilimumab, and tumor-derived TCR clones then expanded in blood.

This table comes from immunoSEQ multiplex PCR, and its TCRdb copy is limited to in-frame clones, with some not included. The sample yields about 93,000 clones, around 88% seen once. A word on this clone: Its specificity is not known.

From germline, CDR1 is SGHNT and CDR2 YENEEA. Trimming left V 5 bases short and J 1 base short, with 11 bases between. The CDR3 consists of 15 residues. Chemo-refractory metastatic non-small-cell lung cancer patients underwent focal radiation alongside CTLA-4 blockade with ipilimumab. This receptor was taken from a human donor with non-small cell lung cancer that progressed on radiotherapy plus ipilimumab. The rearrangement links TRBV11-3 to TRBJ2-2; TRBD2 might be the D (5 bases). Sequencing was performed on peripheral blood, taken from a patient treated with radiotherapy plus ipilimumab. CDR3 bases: TGTGCCAGCAGCCTGATTCGGGGGAACACCGGGGAGCTGTTTTTT. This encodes CASSLIRGNTGELFF. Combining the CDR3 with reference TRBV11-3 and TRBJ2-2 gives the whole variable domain EAGVVQSPRYKIIEKKQPVAFWCNPISGHNTLYWYLQNLGQGPELLIRYENEEAVDDSQLPKDRFSAERLKGVDSTLKIQPAELGDSAVYLCASSLIRGNTGELFFGEGSRLTVL.